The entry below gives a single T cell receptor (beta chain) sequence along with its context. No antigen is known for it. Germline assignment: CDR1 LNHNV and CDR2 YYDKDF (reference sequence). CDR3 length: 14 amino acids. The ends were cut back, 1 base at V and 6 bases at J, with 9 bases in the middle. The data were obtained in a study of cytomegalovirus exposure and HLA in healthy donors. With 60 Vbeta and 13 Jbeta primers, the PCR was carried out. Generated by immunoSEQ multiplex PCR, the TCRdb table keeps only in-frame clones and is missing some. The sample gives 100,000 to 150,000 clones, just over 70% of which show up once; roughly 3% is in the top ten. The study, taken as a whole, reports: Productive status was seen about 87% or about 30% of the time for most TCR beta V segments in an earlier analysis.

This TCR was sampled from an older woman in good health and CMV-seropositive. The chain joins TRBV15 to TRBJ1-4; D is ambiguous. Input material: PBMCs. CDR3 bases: TGTGCCACCAGCAGAGGGAGGGCCGATGAAAAACTGTTTTTT. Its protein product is CATSRGRADEKLFF.